The text below deals with one TCR beta chain. These data are taken from a study of cytomegalovirus exposure and HLA in healthy donors. PCR involved 60 Vbeta and 13 Jbeta primers. The method was immunoSEQ multiplex PCR; TCRdb's version includes in-frame clones alone and lacks a portion of them. The sample lists 150,000 or so clones, approximately 80% occurring once. V shed 5 bases, J shed 7 bases, and the junction held 12 bases outside the gene matches. The CDR3 extends over 15 amino acids. Germline loops: CDR1 SEHNR, CDR2 FQNEAQ (reference sequence). The chain links TRBV7-9 to TRBJ1-2, with TRBD1 matching over 8 bases. Sequencing was performed on PBMCs. The clonotype was recovered from a man younger than 40 in good health and CMV-seropositive. In DNA form, the CDR3 reads TGTGCCAGCAGCCAATTACAGGGGGAGCGGTCTGGCTACACCTTC. Its protein product is CASSQLQGERSGYTF. Variable domain in full (rest from reference TRBV7-9 and TRBJ1-2): DTGVSQNPRHKITKRGQNVTFRCDPISEHNRLYWYRQTLGQGPEFLTYFQNEAQLEKSRLLSDRFSAERPKGSFSTLEIQRTEQGDSAMYLCASSQLQGERSGYTFGSGTRLTVV.